This TCR beta chain came from a study of T-cell memory formation after mild COVID-19. With constant-segment primers, 5'RACE yielded cDNA libraries of TCR alpha and TCR beta that carried sample barcodes and UMIs. MiXCR was run by TCRdb on the 5' RACE reads, yielding one entry per CDR3 protein. The table lists some 150,000 distinct CDR3 sequences, more than 13% of them singletons, with under 30% in the top ten. As concerns this clonotype: Its specificity is not known.

CDR1 MDHEN and CDR2 SYDVKM come from the germline V gene. This CDR3 is built from 17 residues. V shed 5 bases, J shed 5 bases, and the junction held 9 bases outside the gene matches. Study-wide points: Pre-infection memory held some responding clones, suggesting pre-existing cross-reactive T cells responded.

The receptor was isolated from an adult woman who had mild COVID-19 (a few samples of this study predate the infection). Cell type and time point are not known. The chain links TRBV28 to TRBJ2-3, with TRBD2 identical over 14 bases. Sequenced material: PBMCs or a T cell subset sorted from them (not recorded which). In nucleotides, the CDR3 is TGTGCCAGCAGTCCCTCCTCGACTAGCGGGAGGGGAGATACGCAGTATTTT. This translates into CASSPSSTSGRGDTQYF.